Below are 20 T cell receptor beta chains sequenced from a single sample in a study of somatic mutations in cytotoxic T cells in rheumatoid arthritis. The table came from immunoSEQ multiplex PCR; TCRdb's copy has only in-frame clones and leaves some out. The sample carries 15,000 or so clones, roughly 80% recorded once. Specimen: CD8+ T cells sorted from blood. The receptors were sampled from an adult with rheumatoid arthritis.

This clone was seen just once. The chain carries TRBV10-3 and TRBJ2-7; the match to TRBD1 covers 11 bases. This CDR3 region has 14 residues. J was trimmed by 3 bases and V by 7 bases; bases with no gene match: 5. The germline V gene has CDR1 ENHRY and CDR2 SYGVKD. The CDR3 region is CAINLGTGGYEQYF. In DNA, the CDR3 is TGTGCCATCAACCTAGGGACAGGGGGCTACGAGCAGTACTTC.

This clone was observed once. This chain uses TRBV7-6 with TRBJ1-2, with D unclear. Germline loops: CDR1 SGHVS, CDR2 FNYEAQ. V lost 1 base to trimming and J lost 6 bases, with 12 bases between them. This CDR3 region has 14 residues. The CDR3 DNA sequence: TGTGCCAGCAGCTTAGTTGAGGGAGGCAATGGCTACACCTTC. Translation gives CASSLVEGGNGYTF.

CDR3 nucleotide sequence: TGTGCCAGCAGTTTCGCTACAGGGGGCCGCTACGAGCAGTACTTC. It translates to CASSFATGGRYEQYF. This chain links TRBV27 with TRBJ2-7, with 9 bases aligning to TRBD1. V was clipped by 3 bases and J by 3 bases; unmatched bases: 6. Germline-derived CDR1 and CDR2 are MNHEY and SMNVEV (reference sequence). This CDR3 has 15 residues.

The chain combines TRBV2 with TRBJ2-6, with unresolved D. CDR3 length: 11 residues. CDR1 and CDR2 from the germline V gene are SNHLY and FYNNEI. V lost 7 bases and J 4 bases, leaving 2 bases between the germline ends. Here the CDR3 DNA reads TGTGCCAGCAACGGGGCCAACGTCCTGACTTTC. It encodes CASNGANVLTF.

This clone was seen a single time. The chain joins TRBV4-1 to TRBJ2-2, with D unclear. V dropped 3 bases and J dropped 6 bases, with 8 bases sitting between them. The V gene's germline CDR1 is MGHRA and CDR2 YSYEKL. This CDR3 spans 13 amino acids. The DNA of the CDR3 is TGCGCCAGCAGCCACAGGTTGTCCGGGGAGCTGTTTTTT. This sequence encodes CASSHRLSGELFF.

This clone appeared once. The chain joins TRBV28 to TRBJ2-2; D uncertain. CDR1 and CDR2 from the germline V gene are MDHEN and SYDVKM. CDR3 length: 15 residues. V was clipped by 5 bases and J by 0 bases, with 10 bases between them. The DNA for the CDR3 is TGTGCCAGCAGTACTATAAATGCGAACACCGGGGAGCTGTTTTTT. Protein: CASSTINANTGELFF.

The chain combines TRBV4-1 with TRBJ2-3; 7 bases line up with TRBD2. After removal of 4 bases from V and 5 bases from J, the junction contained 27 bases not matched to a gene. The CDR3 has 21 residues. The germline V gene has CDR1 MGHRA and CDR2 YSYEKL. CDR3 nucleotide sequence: TGCGCCAGCAGCCCTTGGACTAGGGAGCTAAGTGGGGTCCATTTTTTAGATACGCAGTATTTT. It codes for CASSPWTRELSGVHFLDTQYF.

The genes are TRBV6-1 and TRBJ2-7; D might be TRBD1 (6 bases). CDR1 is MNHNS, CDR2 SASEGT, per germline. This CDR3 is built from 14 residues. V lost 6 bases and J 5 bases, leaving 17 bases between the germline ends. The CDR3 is CASRPAGAFHEQYF. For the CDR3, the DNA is TGTGCCAGCAGGCCGGCAGGGGCTTTCCACGAGCAGTACTTC.

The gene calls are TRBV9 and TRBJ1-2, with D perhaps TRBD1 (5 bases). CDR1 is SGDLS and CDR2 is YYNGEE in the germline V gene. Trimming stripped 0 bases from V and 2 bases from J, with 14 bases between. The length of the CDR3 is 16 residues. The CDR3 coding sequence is TGTGCCAGCAGCGTAGCCCCATGGGACCGCAACTATGGCTACACCTTC. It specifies CASSVAPWDRNYGYTF. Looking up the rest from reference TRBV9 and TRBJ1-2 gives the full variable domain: DSGVTQTPKHLITATGQRVTLRCSPRSGDLSVYWYQQSLDQGLQFLIQYYNGEERAKGNILERFSAQQFPDLHSELNLSSLELGDSALYFCASSVAPWDRNYGYTFGSGTRLTVV.

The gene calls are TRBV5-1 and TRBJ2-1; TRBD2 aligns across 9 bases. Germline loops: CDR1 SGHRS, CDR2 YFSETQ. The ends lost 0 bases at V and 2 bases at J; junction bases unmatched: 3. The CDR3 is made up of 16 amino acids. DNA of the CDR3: TGCGCCAGCAGCTTGGTTGCGGGGGGGCCCTACAATGAGCAGTTCTTC. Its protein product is CASSLVAGGPYNEQFF.

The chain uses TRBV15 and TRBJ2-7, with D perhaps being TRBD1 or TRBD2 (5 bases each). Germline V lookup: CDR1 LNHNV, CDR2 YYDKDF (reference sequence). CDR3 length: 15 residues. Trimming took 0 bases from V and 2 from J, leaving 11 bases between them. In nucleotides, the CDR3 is TGTGCCACCAGCAGAGAGGGGACCAACACCTACGAGCAGTACTTC. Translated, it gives CATSREGTNTYEQYF.

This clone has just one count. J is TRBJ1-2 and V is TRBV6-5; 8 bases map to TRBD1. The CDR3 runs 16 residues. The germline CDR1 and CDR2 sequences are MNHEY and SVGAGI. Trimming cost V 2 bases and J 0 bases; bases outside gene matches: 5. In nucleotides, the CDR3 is TGTGCCAGCAGTTACGCCACAGGGGGGGCTAACTATGGCTACACCTTC. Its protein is CASSYATGGANYGYTF.

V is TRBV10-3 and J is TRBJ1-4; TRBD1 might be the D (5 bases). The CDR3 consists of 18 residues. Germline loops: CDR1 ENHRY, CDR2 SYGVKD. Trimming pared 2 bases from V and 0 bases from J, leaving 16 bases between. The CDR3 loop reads CAISEPTTGFATNEKLFF. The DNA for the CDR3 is TGTGCCATCAGTGAGCCAACAACAGGTTTTGCAACTAATGAAAAACTGTTTTTT.

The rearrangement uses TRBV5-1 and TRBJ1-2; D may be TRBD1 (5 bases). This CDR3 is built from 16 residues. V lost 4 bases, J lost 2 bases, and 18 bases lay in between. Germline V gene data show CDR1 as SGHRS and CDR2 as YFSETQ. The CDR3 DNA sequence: TGCGCCAGCAGCATCCTGTGGGGGGAGGAAAACTATGGCTACACCTTC. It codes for CASSILWGEENYGYTF.

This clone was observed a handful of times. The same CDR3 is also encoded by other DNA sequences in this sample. The CDR3 nucleotides read TGTGCCAGCAGCGTAGGTGTCGCAGGGCTCACTGAAGCTTTCTTT. It yields the protein CASSVGVAGLTEAFF. This rearrangement joins TRBV9 to TRBJ1-1; D perhaps matches TRBD1 (5 bases). V was trimmed by 0 bases and J by 4 bases, leaving 13 bases between them. This CDR3 is built from 15 residues. Per germline, CDR1 SGDLS and CDR2 YYNGEE.

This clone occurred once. CDR3 DNA sequence: TGTGCCAGCAGCGGCGGGTCCTCCGGCTACGAGCAGTACTTC. Its translation is CASSGGSSGYEQYF. This chain joins TRBV7-6 and TRBJ2-7; TRBD2 is a possible D gene (5 bases). Germline-derived CDR1 and CDR2 are SGHVS and FNYEAQ. Deletions cut 5 bases from V and 3 bases from J, with 14 bases between. The CDR3 loop spans 14 amino acids.

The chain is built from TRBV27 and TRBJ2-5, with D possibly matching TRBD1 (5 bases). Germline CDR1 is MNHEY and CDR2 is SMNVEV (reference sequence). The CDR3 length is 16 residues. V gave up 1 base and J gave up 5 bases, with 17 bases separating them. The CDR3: CASSLYPPRVGETQYF. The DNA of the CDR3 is TGTGCCAGCAGTTTATACCCTCCCAGGGTGGGGGAGACCCAGTACTTC.

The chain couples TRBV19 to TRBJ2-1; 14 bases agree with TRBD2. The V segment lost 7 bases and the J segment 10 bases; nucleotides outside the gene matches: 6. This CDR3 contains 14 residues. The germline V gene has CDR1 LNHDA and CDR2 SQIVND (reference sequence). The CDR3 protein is CASTRLAGGNEQFF. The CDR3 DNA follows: TGTGCCAGTACCAGACTAGCGGGGGGGAACGAGCAGTTCTTC.

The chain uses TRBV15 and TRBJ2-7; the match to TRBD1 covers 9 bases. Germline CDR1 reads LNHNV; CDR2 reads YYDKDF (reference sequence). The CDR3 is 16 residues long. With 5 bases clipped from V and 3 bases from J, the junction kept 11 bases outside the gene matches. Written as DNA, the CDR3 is TGTGCCACCAGCGAAACAACCTGGACAGGGGTCTACGAGCAGTACTTC. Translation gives CATSETTWTGVYEQYF.

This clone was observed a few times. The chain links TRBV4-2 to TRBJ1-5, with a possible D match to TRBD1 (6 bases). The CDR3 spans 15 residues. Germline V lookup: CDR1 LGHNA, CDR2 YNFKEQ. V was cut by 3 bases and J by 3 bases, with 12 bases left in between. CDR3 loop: CASSHMTGNNQPQHF. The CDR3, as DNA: TGTGCCAGCAGCCACATGACAGGAAACAATCAGCCCCAGCATTTT.